This T cell receptor beta chain was sequenced for a study of T cell changes during pregnancy in multiple sclerosis. Germline V gene lookup returns CDR1 LGHNA and CDR2 YNFKEQ. The CDR3 length is 18 residues. V lost 3 bases and J lost 0, with 21 bases in between. Sequencing was performed with immunoSEQ multiplex PCR; in TCRdb, only in-frame clones are kept and a portion is missing. This sample has about 57,000 clones, with 85% to 95% found just once. The rearrangement uses TRBV4-2 and TRBJ2-7, with a possible D match to TRBD1 (5 bases). This clonotype was obtained from a female donor with multiple sclerosis, enrolled in a pregnancy study. The specimen was CD4+ T cells from peripheral blood mononuclear cells, collected in the third trimester of pregnancy. The chain's CDR3 is CASSQGRGAGSSSYEQYF. CDR3 sequence (DNA): TGTGCCAGCAGCCAGGGGCGCGGTGCCGGATCGAGCTCCTACGAGCAGTACTTC.